The 25 T cell receptor beta chains below come from one sample, sequenced in a study of vaccination effects on CD4 cells after COVID-19. These receptors have no known antigen. Data came from immunoSEQ multiplex PCR; TCRdb stores just in-frame clones and leaves some out. The table lists 78,000 or so clones, around 79% of them singletons, with roughly a tenth in the top ten. Antigen-specific CD4+ T cells expanded by the ViraFEST assay with viral peptide pools were then sequenced. Isolation of CD4+ T cells took place after about ten days of culture. Previously uninfected by SARS-CoV-2, the vaccine recipients also showed negative nucleocapsid antibodies. Material: CD4+ T cells from PBMCs cultured with SARS-CoV-2 spike peptides, obtained before COVID-19 vaccination. The receptors come from a human donor who received a COVID-19 vaccine.

This clone is a singleton in its sample. The chain is built from TRBV7-9 and TRBJ2-1, with TRBD1 matching over 12 bases. The CDR3 has 16 amino acids. In germline, CDR1 is SEHNR, CDR2 FQNEAQ (reference sequence). V gave up 4 bases and J gave up 8 bases; unmatched junction bases: 9. In DNA, the CDR3 is TGTGCCAGCAGCTCCATTTGGGGACAGGGGGCTCATGAGCAGTTCTTC. Amino acids: CASSSIWGQGAHEQFF.

The chain carries TRBV6-5 and TRBJ2-5, with 8 nucleotides matching TRBD1. The ends lost 7 bases at V and 6 bases at J; junction bases unmatched: 7. The CDR3 totals 13 residues. Germline values: CDR1 MNHEY, CDR2 SVGAGI. CDR3 DNA: TGTGCCAGCAAGACAGGGGCTGGAAAGACCCAGTACTTC. Its translation is CASKTGAGKTQYF.

This chain joins TRBV6-2 or TRBV6-3 and TRBJ1-5; 7 nucleotides agree with TRBD1. The CDR3 has 16 amino acids. V shed 6 bases, J shed 4 bases, and the junction held 12 bases outside the gene matches. Germline V CDR1 and CDR2: MNHEY, SVGEGT. CDR3 sequence reads: CASSHPGQVYNQPQHF. DNA for the CDR3: TGTGCCAGCAGCCACCCCGGACAGGTCTATAATCAGCCCCAGCATTTT.

The gene calls are TRBV3-1 (or the pseudogene TRBV3-2) and TRBJ2-3; D is ambiguous. The CDR3 sequence is 15 residues long. Germline CDR1 is LGHDT and CDR2 is YNNKEL (reference sequence). The V end was cut by 0 bases, the J end by 0 bases, with 7 bases between. CDR3 coding DNA: TGTGCCAGCAGCCAAGATAGAACTAGCACAGATACGCAGTATTTT. This translates into CASSQDRTSTDTQYF.

The table lists this clone with a few counts. The chain uses TRBV2 and TRBJ1-1; D gene ambiguous. The CDR3 is made up of 12 amino acids. CDR1 and CDR2 (germline): SNHLY, FYNNEI. V was clipped by 7 bases and J by 10 bases, with 16 bases between them. The CDR3 reads CASNRPGPVAFF. The CDR3 DNA follows: TGTGCCAGCAATCGACCCGGGCCTGTAGCTTTCTTT.

The chain joins TRBV30 to TRBJ1-4, with 7 positions matching TRBD1. J lost 8 bases, V lost 3 bases, and 9 bases had no gene match. In germline, CDR1 is GTSNPN, CDR2 SVGIG (reference sequence). The CDR3 has 14 amino acids. The CDR3 DNA is TGTGCCTGGAGCGGAGGGACAGAAAGGGAAAAACTGTTTTTT. It is translated as CAWSGGTEREKLFF.

The V call is TRBV18, the J call TRBJ1-5; D is perhaps TRBD1 (5 bases). Germline V gene data show CDR1 as KGHSH and CDR2 as LQKENI. This CDR3 has 15 amino acids. V was trimmed by 2 bases and J by 0 bases, leaving 8 bases between them. The CDR3 region has the DNA TGTGCCAGCTCACCATTTGGGGGTAGCAATCAGCCCCAGCATTTT. As protein: CASSPFGGSNQPQHF. Combining the CDR3 with reference TRBV18 and TRBJ1-5 gives the whole variable domain NAGVMQNPRHLVRRRGQEARLRCSPMKGHSHVYWYRQLPEEGLKFMVYLQKENIIDESGMPKERFSAEFPKEGPSILRIQQVVRGDSAAYFCASSPFGGSNQPQHFGDGTRLSIL.

This clone has only a few counts. The chain has TRBV18 and TRBJ1-3; 7 bases map to TRBD1. The germline V gene encodes CDR1 KGHSH and CDR2 LQKENI. The CDR3 is 14 residues long. V lost 8 bases and J lost 5; bases outside the gene matches: 9. The CDR3 bases are TGTGCCAGCACCTCAACGGGACAGAGAAACACCATATATTTT. It translates to CASTSTGQRNTIYF.

V and J are TRBV5-8 and TRBJ1-4, with D possibly matching TRBD1 (5 bases). V was cut by 0 bases and J by 7 bases, with 10 bases left in between. This CDR3 contains 14 residues. Looked up from germline, CDR1 is SGHTS and CDR2 is YDEGEE. Here the CDR3 DNA reads TGTGCCAGCAGCTTGGGGGGCCAGGGTGAAAAACTGTTTTTT. Translation gives CASSLGGQGEKLFF.

This clone appeared a few times. This rearrangement joins TRBV19 to TRBJ1-1; 8 nucleotides align to TRBD1. The trim removed 1 base at V and 1 base at J, leaving 2 bases unmatched. This CDR3 region has 15 residues. Germline CDR1 and CDR2: LNHDA and SQIVND (reference sequence). CDR3 nucleotide sequence: TGTGCCAGTAGTATAGGACAGGGGAGGAACACTGAAGCTTTCTTT. Translation gives CASSIGQGRNTEAFF.

CDR3 DNA: TGTGCCAGCAGTGAAGTAGGGCAGGGATTTCAGCCCCAGCATTTT. Translating gives CASSEVGQGFQPQHF. The gene calls are TRBV6-1 and TRBJ1-5; D might be TRBD1 (5 bases). The CDR3 covers 15 residues. The V gene's germline CDR1 is MNHNS and CDR2 SASEGT. Trimming shortened V by 1 base and J by 6 bases, and 13 bases separated the two germline ends.

The gene calls are TRBV24-1 and TRBJ2-1, with TRBD1 identical over 10 bases. The ends lost 5 bases at V and 5 bases at J; junction bases unmatched: 8. The CDR3 runs 16 residues. Germline V gene data show CDR1 as KGHDR and CDR2 as SFDVKD. This chain's CDR3 is CATSGGGTGVNNEQFF. The CDR3 bases are TGTGCCACCAGTGGGGGGGGGACAGGGGTCAACAATGAGCAGTTCTTC.

The chain uses TRBV10-3 and TRBJ2-5, with D maybe TRBD2 (5 bases). V was cut by 10 bases and J by 4 bases, with 10 bases left in between. Per germline, CDR1 ENHRY and CDR2 SYGVKD. The length of the CDR3 is 11 residues. CDR3 region: CATMGRETQYF. CDR3 in DNA: TGTGCCACGATGGGGAGAGAGACCCAGTACTTC.

The chain couples TRBV30 to TRBJ1-1; D not certain. CDR1 is GTSNPN and CDR2 is SVGIG in the germline V gene (reference sequence). The CDR3 runs to 12 residues. Trimming cost V 3 bases and J 8 bases, with 13 bases left between them. The CDR3: CAWSEQWGEAFF. As DNA, the CDR3 is TGTGCCTGGAGCGAACAATGGGGAGAAGCTTTCTTT.

The chain joins TRBV9 to TRBJ2-2; TRBD1 matches at 7 bases. The CDR3 is 18 residues long. Germline trimming cut 4 bases from V and 2 bases from J; bases unmatched to any gene: 14. Per germline, CDR1 SGDLS and CDR2 YYNGEE. The CDR3 coding sequence is TGTGCCAGCAGCCCGTCGGGACAGCTACGCCTAAACACCGGGGAGCTGTTTTTT. This gives the protein CASSPSGQLRLNTGELFF.

The chain carries TRBV12-3 or TRBV12-4 and TRBJ1-2; the D gene is possibly TRBD1 (6 bases). V lost 4 bases to trimming and J lost 3 bases, with 6 bases between them. The CDR3 covers 12 residues. CDR3 DNA: TGTGCCAGCAGTTCAGGGGACTATGGCTACACCTTC. Its translation is CASSSGDYGYTF.

This clone was counted a few times. This chain joins TRBV19 and TRBJ1-3; D is ambiguous. V was cut by 3 bases and J by 7 bases, with 10 bases left in between. Germline CDR1 and CDR2: LNHDA and SQIVND (reference sequence). The length of the CDR3 is 13 residues. CDR3 in DNA: TGTGCCAGTAGTATCGACGTAGAGAACACCATATATTTT. Translation: CASSIDVENTIYF.

V usage is TRBV6-1 and J usage is TRBJ1-1; possibly TRBD1 for D (6 bases). CDR1 MNHNS and CDR2 SASEGT come from the germline V gene. Trimming left V 2 bases short and J 5 bases short, with 12 bases between. The CDR3 is made up of 14 amino acids. In nucleotides, the CDR3 is TGTGCCAGCAGTGAAAGGGGGGCTAGTACTGAAGCTTTCTTT. Its translation: CASSERGASTEAFF.

The chain recombines TRBV11-2 with TRBJ2-6; D unclear. The length of the CDR3 is 13 residues. V shed 3 bases and J shed 4 bases, with 4 bases lying between them. The germline CDR1 and CDR2 sequences are SGHAT and FQNNGV. CDR3 sequence (DNA): TGTGCCAGCAGCTTTTCAGGGGCCAACGTCCTGACTTTC. This gives the protein CASSFSGANVLTF. Complete variable domain (other parts from reference TRBV11-2 and TRBJ2-6): EAGVAQSPRYKIIEKRQSVAFWCNPISGHATLYWYQQILGQGPKLLIQFQNNGVVDDSQLPKDRFSAERLKGVDSTLKIQPAKLEDSAVYLCASSFSGANVLTFGAGSRLTVL.

The chain combines TRBV4-2 with TRBJ1-2; D is uncertain. V dropped 1 base and J dropped 3 bases, with 9 bases sitting between them. This CDR3 spans 14 amino acids. The V gene's germline CDR1 is LGHNA and CDR2 YNFKEQ. Written as DNA, the CDR3 is TGTGCCAGCAGCCAAGTAGGGCCAGACTATGGCTACACCTTC. Protein product: CASSQVGPDYGYTF.

The chain combines TRBV6-6 with TRBJ2-2; possibly TRBD2 for D (6 bases). Germline V gene lookup returns CDR1 MNHNY and CDR2 SVGAGI (reference sequence). The CDR3 contains 15 residues. Trimming removed 0 bases at V and 6 bases at J, with 11 bases between. The CDR3 loop reads CASSYSIRGSGELFF. CDR3 nucleotide sequence: TGTGCCAGCAGTTACTCGATACGGGGGTCCGGGGAGCTGTTTTTT.

The V call is TRBV3-1 (or the pseudogene TRBV3-2), the J call TRBJ2-7; unclear D gene. Per the germline V gene, CDR1 is LGHDT and CDR2 is YNNKEL (reference sequence). Trimming left V 1 base short and J 6 bases short, with 10 bases between. The CDR3 loop spans 13 amino acids. CDR3 residues: CASSQGGVREQYV. In DNA, the CDR3 is TGTGCCAGCAGCCAAGGTGGGGTACGCGAGCAGTACGTC.

The chain uses TRBV18 and TRBJ1-4, with 8 nucleotides matching TRBD1. The CDR3 runs 13 residues. Looked up from germline, CDR1 is KGHSH and CDR2 is LQKENI. V was clipped by 5 bases and J by 5 bases; unmatched bases: 1. The CDR3 here is CASSRTGNEKLFF. The CDR3 DNA reads TGTGCCAGCTCAAGGACAGGGAATGAAAAACTGTTTTTT. Full variable domain (remainder filled in from reference TRBV18 and TRBJ1-4): NAGVMQNPRHLVRRRGQEARLRCSPMKGHSHVYWYRQLPEEGLKFMVYLQKENIIDESGMPKERFSAEFPKEGPSILRIQQVVRGDSAAYFCASSRTGNEKLFFGSGTQLSVL.

This sequence joins TRBV28 and TRBJ2-1; 9 nucleotides line up with TRBD2. Germline trimming cut 2 bases from V and 8 bases from J; bases unmatched to any gene: 13. The CDR3 is 17 amino acids. CDR1 MDHEN and CDR2 SYDVKM come from the germline V gene. In DNA form, the CDR3 reads TGTGCCAGCAGTTTAAGTTCATCTAGCGGGATGGTGGATGAGCAGTTCTTC. Its translation: CASSLSSSSGMVDEQFF.

The rearrangement uses TRBV5-6 and TRBJ1-2; 10 bases map to TRBD1. Trimming at V came to 1 base and at J to 1 base, leaving 13 bases not matched to a gene. The CDR3 loop spans 19 amino acids. CDR1 and CDR2 (germline): SGHDT, YYEEEE. This CDR3 reads CASSLFWAPGQGFNYGYTF. The CDR3 DNA reads as TGTGCCAGCAGCTTGTTTTGGGCACCGGGACAGGGGTTTAACTATGGCTACACCTTC.